This T cell receptor (beta chain) came from a study of T cell changes during pregnancy in multiple sclerosis. Profiling relied on immunoSEQ multiplex PCR, and the TCRdb table lists in-frame clones only, not all of them. The sample gives about 45,000 clones, around 90% of which show up once; 0.65% to 0.9% is in the top ten. This clone was counted once. The germline CDR1 and CDR2 sequences are SGHRS and YFSETQ. Trimming at V came to 7 bases and at J to 8 bases, leaving 13 bases not matched to a gene. The CDR3 is made up of 15 amino acids. Sequenced material: CD4+ T cells from peripheral blood mononuclear cells, taken before pregnancy. The sequence was obtained from a female donor with multiple sclerosis, enrolled in a pregnancy study. This chain joins TRBV5-1 and TRBJ1-4; 8 positions agree with TRBD1. The CDR3: CASAYSGGSEEKLFF. CDR3 nucleotides: TGCGCCAGCGCATACTCAGGGGGCTCAGAAGAAAAACTGTTTTTT.